Given below is one TCR beta chain in context. Its antigen is not known. The CDR3 is 15 residues long. V lost 3 bases to trimming and J lost 2 bases, with 12 bases between them. Germline V gene data show CDR1 as KGHSH and CDR2 as LQKENI. Sequencing was performed with immunoSEQ multiplex PCR; in TCRdb, only in-frame clones are kept and a portion is missing. The table records approximately 60,000 clones, around 75% of them present only once. This entry comes from a study of T cell responses to AZD1222 COVID-19 vaccine. Study-wide findings and caveats: Targets within unmutated variant regions were reportedly found for nearly half of spike-specific TCRs. Increased Spike-specific TCR breadth and depth were observed after two AZD1222 doses. Seropositive AZD1222 recipients at baseline numbered only five or six.

The TCR sequence derives from an adult in good health. Sequencing used peripheral blood, obtained on day 0 of AZD1222 vaccination. The chain combines TRBV18 with TRBJ2-3, with D uncertain. The CDR3 DNA reads TGTGCCAGCTCACCGCCGGGCTACTACACAGATACGCAGTATTTT. It translates to CASSPPGYYTDTQYF.